Each of the 10 T cell receptor beta chains below was sequenced from the same sample in a study of regulatory T cells in long-lasting Graves disease. Time point noted: newly diagnosed GD, antithyroid drugs for less than 3 months. There was RNA extracted from PBMCs, and the TCR library was made from it. According to the study, TCR beta libraries were built with iRepertoire HTBI primers and CDR3-region Arm-PCR. TCRdb itself ran the multiplex PCR reads through MiXCR, one entry per CDR3 protein. The data hold almost 450,000 distinct CDR3 sequences, with about 16% observed a single time. These sequences were also reported in another study, on T cells in Graves' hyperthyroidism and ophthalmopathy.

Specimen: peripheral blood mononuclear cells (PBMCs), collected at new diagnosis, from a patient treated with antithyroid drugs. These receptors all stem from a woman in her twenties or thirties with Graves disease.

This clonotype has a handful of counts. The CDR3 nucleotides read TGTGCCAGCAGTGATGACGGCGGGGCGTACAATGAGCAGTTCTTC. It yields the protein CASSDDGGAYNEQFF. V and J are TRBV12-3 or TRBV12-4 and TRBJ2-1; D perhaps matches TRBD2 (6 bases). The CDR3 totals 15 residues. Trimming pared 5 bases from V and 4 bases from J, leaving 15 bases between.

The table lists this clonotype with a few counts. The V gene is TRBV6-5, the J gene TRBJ2-2; 11 bases match TRBD2. Germline V gene data show CDR1 as MNHEY and CDR2 as SVGAGI. V lost 4 bases, J lost 5 bases, and 9 bases stayed unmatched. CDR3 size: 17 residues. For the CDR3, the DNA is TGTGCCAGCAGTTCACCTACTAGCGGGAGCGGAACCGGGGAGCTGTTTTTT. Encoded protein: CASSSPTSGSGTGELFF.

This clonotype was seen a handful of times. The chain joins TRBV19 to TRBJ2-1, with 8 nucleotides matching TRBD2. CDR1 and CDR2 (germline): LNHDA, SQIVND (reference sequence). The trim removed 8 bases at V and 14 bases at J, leaving 14 bases unmatched. The CDR3 extends over 13 amino acids. CDR3 sequence: CASSPGTREKEFF. Here the CDR3 DNA reads TGTGCCAGTTCCCCCGGGACTAGAGAAAAAGAGTTCTTC.

This clonotype was seen many times. The chain recombines TRBV7-3 with TRBJ2-3, with 12 bases that match TRBD2. CDR1 is SGHTA and CDR2 is FQGTGA in the germline V gene. This CDR3 contains 22 residues. J gave up 2 bases and V 4 bases, and 22 bases lay outside the gene matches. The CDR3 DNA sequence: TGTGCCAGCAGCTACCGGGAGAAGGAGCTAGCGGGAGGGCCCAAGAACACAGATACGCAGTATTTT. This gives the protein CASSYREKELAGGPKNTDTQYF.

This clonotype was found a few times. This chain uses TRBV2 with TRBJ1-6; 9 nucleotides match TRBD1. Germline CDR1 and CDR2: SNHLY and FYNNEI. The CDR3 loop spans 14 amino acids. J gave up 9 bases and V 9 bases, and 9 bases lay outside the gene matches. The chain's CDR3 is CARGVGQGISPLHF. The CDR3 DNA follows: TGTGCCAGGGGGGTCGGACAGGGGATTTCACCCCTCCACTTT.

The chain uses TRBV15 and TRBJ1-2; D remains ambiguous. In germline, CDR1 is LNHNV, CDR2 YYDKDF (reference sequence). The CDR3 consists of 18 residues. V lost 1 base and J lost 4, with 22 bases in between. The CDR3 loop reads CATSRVRVLDGDAYGYTF. CDR3 in DNA: TGTGCCACCAGCAGAGTTAGGGTTTTAGACGGGGATGCCTATGGCTACACCTTC.

This clonotype showed up many times. This chain uses TRBV11-1 with TRBJ1-1; D is undetermined. CDR3 size: 14 residues. CDR1 is SGHAT and CDR2 is FQDESV in the germline V gene (reference sequence). The V gene lost 3 bases and the J gene lost 1 base, with 9 bases spanning the gap. DNA for the CDR3: TGTGCCAGCAGCTTTTCGTTGGAGAACACTGAAGCTTTCTTT. It specifies CASSFSLENTEAFF.

The J gene is TRBJ2-1, the V gene TRBV11-2; 7 bases map to TRBD2. Looked up from germline, CDR1 is SGHAT and CDR2 is FQNNGV. V shed 5 bases, J shed 0 bases, and the junction held 16 bases outside the gene matches. The CDR3 contains 19 residues. This chain's CDR3 is CASSIPGRLADSSYNEQFF. In nucleotides, the CDR3 is TGTGCCAGCAGCATTCCCGGGAGGCTAGCGGATAGCTCCTACAATGAGCAGTTCTTC.

This clonotype has at least ten counts. The chain has TRBV28 and TRBJ2-5; 12 bases line up with TRBD1. Germline CDR1 is MDHEN and CDR2 is SYDVKM. The V segment lost 4 bases and the J segment 5 bases; nucleotides outside the gene matches: 5. The CDR3 covers 15 residues. The CDR3 DNA is TGTGCCAGCAGTTCGGGACAGGGGGCTGGTGAGACCCAGTACTTC. The encoded protein is CASSSGQGAGETQYF.

The sample holds many counts of this clonotype. The chain combines TRBV30 with TRBJ2-3; tentative D call: TRBD1 (5 bases). CDR1 and CDR2 (germline): GTSNPN, SVGIG (reference sequence). Trimming took off 4 bases at V and 4 bases at J, with 12 bases between the two ends. This CDR3 region has 13 residues. The CDR3 region has the DNA TGTGCCTGGACTGCGGCAGGGTCAGATACGCAGTATTTT. It translates to CAWTAAGSDTQYF.